This entry lists 27 T cell receptor beta chains sequenced from one sample in a study of blood T cell repertoires in COVID-19. Assay: immunoSEQ multiplex PCR; the TCRdb copy retains only in-frame clones and omits some. The profile covers about 250,000 clones, with roughly 85% appearing a single time and approximately 3.3% taken by the ten largest. Sample: peripheral blood. All receptors come from a man younger than 35 with active or convalescent COVID-19.

The V call is TRBV7-3, the J call TRBJ2-5; D gene unclear. From germline, CDR1 is SGHTA and CDR2 FQGTGA. Trimming took 2 bases from V and 4 from J, leaving 8 bases between them. The CDR3 sequence is 13 residues long. CDR3 protein: CASSLQLRETQYF. CDR3 nucleotides: TGTGCCAGCAGCTTACAACTTAGAGAGACCCAGTACTTC. Full variable domain (remainder filled in from reference TRBV7-3 and TRBJ2-5): GAGVSQTPSNKVTEKGKYVELRCDPISGHTALYWYRQSLGQGPEFLIYFQGTGAADDSGLPNDRFFAVRPEGSVSTLKIQRTERGDSAVYLCASSLQLRETQYFGPGTRLLVL.

Here the CDR3 reads CAWSSGYNSPLHF. In DNA, the CDR3 is TGTGCCTGGAGTTCAGGCTATAATTCACCCCTCCACTTT. The chain links TRBV30 to TRBJ1-6; D gene ambiguous. CDR1 GTSNPN and CDR2 SVGIG come from the germline V gene (reference sequence). The V gene lost 2 bases and the J gene lost 3 bases, with 5 bases spanning the gap. This CDR3 is built from 13 residues.

This clone was recorded once. J is TRBJ2-1 and V is TRBV2; D perhaps matches TRBD2 (5 bases). V shed 5 bases and J shed 4 bases, with 18 bases lying between them. This CDR3 spans 16 amino acids. Germline V gives CDR1 SNHLY, CDR2 FYNNEI. The CDR3 region has the DNA TGTGCCAGCAGTCTCCCTTCGGACGGGGTTTACAATGAGCAGTTCTTC. Amino acid sequence: CASSLPSDGVYNEQFF.

The J gene is TRBJ2-2, the V gene TRBV29-1; TRBD2 is a possible D gene (5 bases). Trimming left V 7 bases short and J 10 bases short, with 16 bases between. The CDR3 runs to 12 residues. Germline lookup yields CDR1 SQVTM and CDR2 ANQGSEA. The CDR3 DNA reads as TGCAGCGCAAGATCCTCACTAGAGGAGCTGTTTTTT. Translated: CSARSSLEELFF.

V gene TRBV5-8 combines with J gene TRBJ1-1, with a possible D match to TRBD1 (6 bases). V lost 7 bases and J lost 5, with 15 bases in between. CDR3 length equals 13 residues. Germline V gene lookup returns CDR1 SGHTS and CDR2 YDEGEE. This CDR3 reads CASGFNRDTEAFF. The CDR3 DNA sequence: TGTGCCAGCGGATTTAACAGGGATACTGAAGCTTTCTTT.

V is TRBV13 and J is TRBJ2-7; D unclear. Germline assignment: CDR1 PRHDT and CDR2 FYEKMQ (reference sequence). The CDR3 spans 13 residues. The V end was cut by 1 base, the J end by 2 bases, with 6 bases between. CDR3 sequence: CASSLDRAYEQYF. CDR3 bases: TGTGCCAGCAGCTTAGACAGAGCCTACGAGCAGTACTTC.

The chain has TRBV29-1 and TRBJ1-4; tentative D call: TRBD1 (6 bases). V lost 3 bases and J 5 bases, leaving 7 bases between the germline ends. The CDR3 sequence is 12 residues long. In germline, CDR1 is SQVTM, CDR2 ANQGSEA. DNA of the CDR3: TGCAGCGTTGAGGGGGCCAATGAAAAACTGTTTTTT. Amino acid sequence: CSVEGANEKLFF.

The chain carries TRBV7-3 and TRBJ2-3; 9 bases agree with TRBD2. The J segment lost 3 bases and the V segment lost 5 bases, leaving 6 bases of the junction unmatched. Germline V lookup: CDR1 SGHTA, CDR2 FQGTGA. This CDR3 comprises 15 residues. The CDR3 DNA sequence: TGTGCCAGCAGCCCTCGAGCGGGAGGTACAGATACGCAGTATTTT. Translation: CASSPRAGGTDTQYF.

The rearrangement uses TRBV5-1 and TRBJ2-7; 14 nucleotides line up with TRBD2. This CDR3 has 16 residues. Trimming took 4 bases from V and 2 from J; bases not matched to a gene: 5. CDR1 is SGHRS and CDR2 is YFSETQ in the germline V gene. The CDR3, as DNA: TGCGCCAGCAGCGGGCAGACTAGCGGGGGGGCCTACGAGCAGTACTTC. Translated: CASSGQTSGGAYEQYF.

The gene calls are TRBV28 and TRBJ1-2, with TRBD1 as a possible D gene (6 bases). V was clipped by 5 bases and J by 4 bases, with 17 bases between them. Germline values: CDR1 MDHEN, CDR2 SYDVKM. CDR3 length equals 15 residues. The CDR3 reads CASSTPGDPFYGYTF. DNA of the CDR3: TGTGCCAGCAGTACTCCAGGGGATCCGTTCTATGGCTACACCTTC.

In this sample, this clone turned up a few times. V and J are TRBV2 and TRBJ1-6; D unclear. The V and J ends lost 5 bases and 0 bases respectively, with 17 bases between them. Germline V gene sequence: CDR1 SNHLY, CDR2 FYNNEI. The CDR3 extends over 18 amino acids. CDR3 bases: TGTGCCAGCAGTAGAGCCTTACATGGGAGCTCCTATAATTCACCCCTCCACTTT. This sequence encodes CASSRALHGSSYNSPLHF.

The count of this clone is one. The chain uses TRBV4-3 and TRBJ2-7; 9 bases agree with TRBD2. The CDR3 is made up of 17 amino acids. Germline CDR1 LGHNA, CDR2 YSLEER. The ends lost 1 base at V and 6 bases at J; junction bases unmatched: 13. CDR3 in amino acids: CASSQGTSGGSHFEQYF. CDR3 nucleotide sequence: TGCGCCAGCAGCCAAGGGACGAGCGGGGGGTCCCACTTCGAGCAGTACTTC.

The chain combines TRBV2 with TRBJ1-2; the D gene is possibly TRBD1 (6 bases). Germline CDR1 is SNHLY and CDR2 is FYNNEI. Trimming stripped 10 bases from V and 2 bases from J, with 11 bases between. The CDR3 is 12 residues long. The CDR3 spells CAILRGNYGYTF. CDR3 nucleotide sequence: TGTGCCATTTTAAGGGGGAACTATGGCTACACCTTC. Full variable domain (missing parts from reference TRBV2 and TRBJ1-2): EPEVTQTPSHQVTQMGQEVILRCVPISNHLYFYWYRQILGQKVEFLVSFYNNEISEKSEIFDDQFSVERPDGSNFTLKIRSTKLEDSAMYFCAILRGNYGYTFGSGTRLTVV.

This chain joins TRBV3-1 (or the pseudogene TRBV3-2) and TRBJ2-7; 12 bases line up with TRBD2. The length of the CDR3 is 16 residues. Germline V gene data show CDR1 as LGHDT and CDR2 as YNNKEL (reference sequence). J gave up 3 bases and V 4 bases, and 7 bases lay outside the gene matches. The CDR3 coding sequence is TGTGCCAGCAGCCCCCCTACTAGCGGGAGGTTCTACGAGCAGTACTTC. This sequence encodes CASSPPTSGRFYEQYF.

The chain recombines TRBV19 with TRBJ1-5; D perhaps matches TRBD1 (5 bases). The CDR3 has 15 residues. CDR1 is LNHDA and CDR2 is SQIVND in the germline V gene (reference sequence). The ends were cut back, 7 bases at V and 1 base at J, with 14 bases in the middle. This CDR3 is CASMGTGGSNQPQHF. CDR3 sequence (DNA): TGTGCCAGTATGGGGACGGGAGGGAGCAATCAGCCCCAGCATTTT.

The chain joins TRBV27 to TRBJ2-7; a weak D match, TRBD1 (5 bases). Germline V lookup: CDR1 MNHEY, CDR2 SMNVEV (reference sequence). Trimming removed 5 bases at V and 1 base at J, with 15 bases between. This CDR3 spans 15 amino acids. CDR3 DNA sequence: TGTGCCAGCAGTCCCAGGGTTTGGGGATCCTACGAGCAGTACTTC. This gives the protein CASSPRVWGSYEQYF.

The chain recombines TRBV20-1 with TRBJ1-2; D might be TRBD1 (5 bases). Germline-derived CDR1 and CDR2 are DFQATT and SNEGSKA (reference sequence). CDR3 length equals 12 residues. Trimming left V 3 bases short and J 4 bases short, with 9 bases between. The CDR3 sequence: CSASQGLYGYTF. Written as DNA, the CDR3 is TGCAGTGCTAGTCAGGGCCTCTATGGCTACACCTTC.

The chain recombines TRBV19 with TRBJ2-3; 9 positions match TRBD1. V shed 4 bases, J shed 0 bases, and the junction held 2 bases outside the gene matches. The V gene's germline CDR1 is LNHDA and CDR2 SQIVND (reference sequence). This CDR3 contains 15 residues. This CDR3 reads CASSTGQGSTDTQYF. In DNA, the CDR3 is TGTGCCAGTAGTACCGGACAGGGGAGCACAGATACGCAGTATTTT.

This rearrangement joins TRBV6-1 to TRBJ1-2; tentatively, D is TRBD1 (5 bases). The V end was cut by 1 base, the J end by 7 bases, with 10 bases between. Germline V gene data show CDR1 as MNHNS and CDR2 as SASEGT. The CDR3 spans 13 residues. CDR3 DNA sequence: TGTGCCAGCAGTGAAGGGGGAGGGGTTGGCTACACCTTC. Protein: CASSEGGGVGYTF.

The rearrangement links TRBV6-2 or TRBV6-3 to TRBJ2-1; TRBD2 aligns across 10 bases. The CDR3 totals 19 residues. The trim removed 2 bases at V and 8 bases at J, leaving 18 bases unmatched. Germline V CDR1 and CDR2: MNHEY, SVGEGT. CDR3 region: CASSYGLRSGLADVDEQFF. In DNA form, the CDR3 reads TGTGCCAGCAGTTACGGCTTACGATCCGGACTAGCGGATGTCGATGAGCAGTTCTTC.

The rearrangement joins TRBV30 to TRBJ2-5; TRBD1 matches 8 bases. V shed 2 bases and J 1 base; nucleotides not matched to a gene: 3. Germline V gives CDR1 GTSNPN, CDR2 SVGIG (reference sequence). The CDR3 runs 14 residues. The CDR3 loop is CAWSSQGVQETQYF. The CDR3 nucleotides are TGTGCCTGGAGTTCACAGGGGGTCCAAGAGACCCAGTACTTC.

This clone is a singleton in its sample. A junction end diverges from the germline sequence, so it may reflect a read error. This rearrangement joins TRBV7-7 to TRBJ2-5, with D unresolved. CDR1 is SSHAT, CDR2 FNYEAQ, per germline (reference sequence). This CDR3 has 13 amino acids. The CDR3 DNA reads TGTGCTAGCAGCTTAGAAAACGGGGAGACCCAGTACTTC. This translates into CASSLENGETQYF.

DNA of the CDR3: TGTGCCAGCACTAGCGGCTATACGCAGTATTTT. The encoded protein is CASTSGYTQYF. This chain connects TRBV2 to TRBJ2-3, with 7 bases fitting TRBD2. The junction had 2 bases not matched to a gene; V was cut back by 7 bases and J by 7 bases. This CDR3 comprises 11 residues. Germline-derived CDR1 and CDR2 are SNHLY and FYNNEI.

V and J are TRBV28 and TRBJ2-2; D unresolved. CDR3 length: 15 amino acids. V was shortened by 6 bases and J by 7 bases, with 18 bases between the two germline ends. Germline loops: CDR1 MDHEN, CDR2 SYDVKM. This CDR3 is CASRNDMRSSGELFF. DNA of the CDR3: TGTGCCAGCAGGAACGATATGAGGTCGAGCGGGGAGCTGTTTTTT.

V usage is TRBV9 and J usage is TRBJ2-3; D is uncertain. The germline gives CDR1 SGDLS, CDR2 YYNGEE. This CDR3 region has 15 residues. Trimming shortened V by 4 bases and J by 0 bases, and 12 bases separated the two germline ends. The CDR3 bases are TGTGCCAGCAGCCCCCCCGGGTCTAGCACAGATACGCAGTATTTT. Translation gives CASSPPGSSTDTQYF. The entire variable domain, with the rest obtained from reference TRBV9 and TRBJ2-3, is as follows: DSGVTQTPKHLITATGQRVTLRCSPRSGDLSVYWYQQSLDQGLQFLIQYYNGEERAKGNILERFSAQQFPDLHSELNLSSLELGDSALYFCASSPPGSSTDTQYFGPGTRLTVL.

The V gene is TRBV12-3 or TRBV12-4, the J gene TRBJ2-2; no firm D call. The CDR3 is 12 residues long. Trimming pared 7 bases from V and 5 bases from J, leaving 8 bases between. CDR3 sequence reads: CASTVSTGELFF. DNA for the CDR3: TGTGCCAGCACGGTTTCGACCGGGGAGCTGTTTTTT.

This chain joins TRBV7-9 and TRBJ1-4; 8 nucleotides align to TRBD1. Unmatched junction bases numbered 3, after V lost 4 bases and J lost 5 bases. Germline V gives CDR1 SEHNR, CDR2 FQNEAQ (reference sequence). This CDR3 comprises 14 residues. CDR3 loop: CASSWTGKNEKLFF. CDR3 in DNA: TGTGCCAGCAGCTGGACAGGGAAGAATGAAAAACTGTTTTTT.